This T cell receptor (beta chain) derives from a study of T cell responses to AZD1222 COVID-19 vaccine. Findings of the study overall: Spike-spanning, vaccine-associated CD4 TCRs were dominant at 160-218 and 743-854. Clonal diversity was possibly underestimated, and the donors were mostly white British, with more females. Reportedly, nearly half the spike-specific TCRs target unmutated variant regions.

Trimming took 7 bases from V and 1 from J, leaving 14 bases between them. CDR1 and CDR2 from the germline V gene are GTSNPN and SVGIG (reference sequence). This CDR3 region has 14 residues. As for this clone: Its antigen is undetermined.

Sequenced by immunoSEQ multiplex PCR; TCRdb stores in-frame clones only, minus some. In the table there are 90,000 to 120,000 clones, approximately 89% of which are singletons. This receptor was obtained from an adult in good health. This sample comprised peripheral blood, obtained on day 0 of MenACWY control vaccination. The chain uses TRBV30 and TRBJ1-5; D ambiguous. CDR3: CASSGALSNQPQHF. The CDR3 DNA reads TGTGCCTCCTCGGGAGCTTTGAGCAATCAGCCCCAGCATTTT.